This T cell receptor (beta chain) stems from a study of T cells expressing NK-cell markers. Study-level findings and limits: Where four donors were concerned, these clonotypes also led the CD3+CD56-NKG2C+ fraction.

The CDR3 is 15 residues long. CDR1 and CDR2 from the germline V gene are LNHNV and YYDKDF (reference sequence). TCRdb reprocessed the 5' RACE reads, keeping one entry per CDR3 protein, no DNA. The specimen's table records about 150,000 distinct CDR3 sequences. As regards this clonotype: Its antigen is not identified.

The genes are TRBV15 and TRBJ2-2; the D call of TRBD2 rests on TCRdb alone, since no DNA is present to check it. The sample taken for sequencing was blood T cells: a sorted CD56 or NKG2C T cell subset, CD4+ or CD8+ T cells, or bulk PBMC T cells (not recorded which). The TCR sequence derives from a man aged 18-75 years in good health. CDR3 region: CATSSGTMDTGELFF.